These 15 T cell receptor beta chains share one sample of origin, sequenced in a study of response to subunit inactivated influenza vaccine (dated by TCRdb to 2016 to 2018). Receptor amplification or capture employed RT-PCR. TCRdb lists the instrument as Illumina HiSeq 2500. TCRdb handled the public reads itself, with Q25 trimming in fastp and clone calling in MiXCR, and kept productive beta chains. One record per CDR3 amino acid sequence lists the most common genes and DNA. The sample table records fewer than 700,000 distinct CDR3 sequences; over 10% of these occur just once. The ten largest clones add up to around 13% of the sample. Reading the label with the study, this specimen's time point is: more than 35 days after influenza vaccine administration. Sequences were derived from PBMCs from blood, sampled roughly 47 days after vaccination. The receptors derive from a man in his forties or fifties who received an inactivated influenza vaccine. Donor details come from another sample of the same person, matched by shared clones.

J is TRBJ2-7 and V is TRBV9; 10 nucleotides line up with TRBD2. CDR1 and CDR2 from the germline V gene are SGDLS and YYNGEE. The CDR3 is 15 amino acids. After removal of 4 bases from V and 5 bases from J, the junction contained 9 bases not matched to a gene. The chain's CDR3 is CASSSLSGGSDEQYF. The DNA of the CDR3 is TGTGCCAGCAGCTCCCTTAGCGGGGGGTCAGACGAGCAGTACTTC.

This clonotype was recorded a few times. The V gene is TRBV10-3, the J gene TRBJ2-7; TRBD1 aligns across 10 bases. The V and J ends lost 3 bases and 3 bases, in that order; junction bases with no gene match: 11. Germline V lookup: CDR1 ENHRY, CDR2 SYGVKD. The CDR3 consists of 17 residues. In DNA, the CDR3 is TGTGCCATCAGTGAAGTGGGACAGGGGCGAGATGACTACGAGCAGTACTTC. It codes for CAISEVGQGRDDYEQYF.

The chain is built from TRBV7-3 and TRBJ2-6; D is ambiguous. Germline values: CDR1 SGHTA, CDR2 FQGTGA. Trimming pared 5 bases from V and 3 bases from J, leaving 8 bases between. The CDR3 covers 14 residues. The CDR3 loop reads CASSPMVGANVLTF. In nucleotides, the CDR3 is TGTGCCAGCAGCCCCATGGTTGGGGCCAACGTCCTGACTTTC.

This chain uses TRBV29-1 with TRBJ2-5, with a weak D call TRBD1 (5 bases). Germline CDR1 and CDR2: SQVTM and ANQGSEA. The CDR3 is made up of 16 amino acids. V dropped 0 bases and J dropped 8 bases, with 22 bases sitting between them. The CDR3 here is CSVEEQFGREWDTQYF. The CDR3 nucleotides are TGCAGCGTTGAAGAGCAGTTCGGCAGGGAATGGGATACCCAGTACTTC.

The rearrangement joins TRBV28 to TRBJ2-7; TRBD1 matches 7 bases. V was pared by 5 bases and J by 3 bases, with 10 bases of the junction left unmatched. Germline lookup yields CDR1 MDHEN and CDR2 SYDVKM. The CDR3 has 15 residues. The DNA of the CDR3 is TGTGCCAGCAGTCTTTCCGGGACAGAGATCTACGAGCAGTACTTC. This translates into CASSLSGTEIYEQYF.

With respect to this clonotype: This clone may be a read error of a much larger clone one base away. The chain employs TRBV5-1 and TRBJ2-1; D perhaps matches TRBD2 (5 bases). TRBJ2-7 matches the DNA end more closely, so the J call is doubtful. Germline V lookup: CDR1 SGHRS, CDR2 YFSETQ. The CDR3 has 13 residues. The CDR3 reads CASRPGYYNEQYF. In nucleotides, the CDR3 is TGCGCCAGCAGGCCGGGGTACTACAATGAGCAGTACTTC.

This clonotype was seen more than once but under ten times. This chain connects TRBV5-5 to TRBJ2-1; D gene ambiguous. Germline V CDR1 and CDR2: SGHKS, YYEKEE (reference sequence). The CDR3 length is 15 residues. V lost 0 bases and J lost 9, with 16 bases in between. DNA for the CDR3: TGTGCCAGCAGCTTGGTATGGCGGCCCCCGGGTGAGCAGTTCTTC. Protein: CASSLVWRPPGEQFF.

The V call is TRBV12-3 or TRBV12-4, the J call TRBJ2-7; 9 positions match TRBD1. J lost 6 bases, V lost 6 bases, and 6 bases had no gene match. The CDR3 length is 13 residues. CDR3: CASRRGQGSEQYF. In DNA form, the CDR3 reads TGTGCCAGCAGACGTGGACAGGGGTCCGAGCAGTACTTC.

This clonotype was detected only a few times. The chain joins TRBV3-1 to TRBJ2-2, with a possible D match to TRBD2 (5 bases). The CDR3 totals 14 residues. V gave up 1 base and J gave up 5 bases, with 8 bases separating them. Germline assignment: CDR1 LGHDT and CDR2 YNNKEL (reference sequence). This CDR3 reads CASSQAGITGELFF. CDR3 nucleotides: TGTGCCAGCAGCCAAGCGGGAATAACCGGGGAGCTGTTTTTT. Variable domain in full (rest from reference TRBV3-1 and TRBJ2-2): DTAVSQTPKYLVTQMGNDKSIKCEQNLGHDTMYWYKQDSKKFLKIMFSYNNKELIINETVPNRFSPKSPDKAHLNLHINSLELGDSAVYFCASSQAGITGELFFGEGSRLTVL.

The J gene is TRBJ2-1, the V gene TRBV5-1; D is perhaps TRBD1 (6 bases). CDR1 SGHRS and CDR2 YFSETQ come from the germline V gene. The ends were cut back, 0 bases at V and 9 bases at J, with 13 bases in the middle. The CDR3 covers 14 residues. CDR3 in amino acids: CASSLEQGTSEQFF. The CDR3 region has the DNA TGCGCCAGCAGCTTGGAACAGGGAACGAGTGAGCAGTTCTTC.

This clonotype has ten or more counts. The genes are TRBV4-2 and TRBJ2-1, with D maybe TRBD2 (6 bases). The CDR3 contains 16 residues. Trimming pared 0 bases from V and 2 bases from J, leaving 11 bases between. Germline CDR1 reads LGHNA; CDR2 reads YNFKEQ. CDR3 amino acids: CASSQDLAGTYNEQFF. The DNA of the CDR3 is TGTGCCAGCAGCCAAGATCTGGCGGGGACCTACAATGAGCAGTTCTTC.

This sequence joins TRBV4-2 and TRBJ2-1, with 7 positions matching TRBD2. Trimming took 0 bases from V and 12 from J; bases not matched to a gene: 5. This CDR3 has 13 residues. CDR1 LGHNA and CDR2 YNFKEQ come from the germline V gene. The CDR3: CASSQERREVQFF. The CDR3 coding sequence is TGTGCCAGCAGCCAAGAAAGACGGGAGGTGCAGTTCTTC.

This clonotype was found a few times. The chain combines TRBV4-1 with TRBJ2-5, with TRBD2 matching over 7 bases. This CDR3 is built from 16 residues. Per germline, CDR1 MGHRA and CDR2 YSYEKL. Germline trimming cut 0 bases from V and 5 bases from J; bases unmatched to any gene: 9. CDR3 nucleotide sequence: TGCGCCAGCAGCCAAGAGAGGGCGGGGGTTGTTGAGACCCAGTACTTC. This gives the protein CASSQERAGVVETQYF.

This clonotype has only a few counts. The chain uses TRBV9 and TRBJ2-2; D remains unclear. CDR1 SGDLS and CDR2 YYNGEE come from the germline V gene. CDR3 length equals 17 residues. The ends were cut back, 4 bases at V and 1 base at J, with 17 bases in the middle. The CDR3 spells CASSSSQEALNTGELFF. The CDR3 bases are TGTGCCAGCAGCTCCTCCCAGGAAGCCTTGAACACCGGGGAGCTGTTTTTT.

V gene TRBV11-2 combines with J gene TRBJ2-2; 11 nucleotides match TRBD1. Germline V gene lookup returns CDR1 SGHAT and CDR2 FQNNGV. CDR3 length: 15 residues. V trimming: 3 bases; J trimming: 7 bases; junction bases outside the gene matches: 4. CDR3 coding DNA: TGTGCCAGCAGCTTCTGGACAGGGGGCGACGGGGAGCTGTTTTTT. This gives the protein CASSFWTGGDGELFF.